Below, one T cell receptor beta chain is given with its context. Antigen: not known. This specimen belongs to a study of cytomegalovirus exposure and HLA in healthy donors. The study ran its PCR with 60 Vbeta and 13 Jbeta primers. TCRdb's table, derived via immunoSEQ multiplex PCR, lists solely in-frame clones and lacks some. Seen here are 90,000 to 100,000 clones, around 73% observed once, and the top ten hold around 0.76%. The study, taken as a whole, reports: Roughly uniform sequencing depth across donors was assumed, possibly incorrectly.

This CDR3 region has 16 residues. Germline lookup yields CDR1 SGHDT and CDR2 YYEEEE. The V end was cut by 3 bases, the J end by 1 base, with 14 bases between. The sample consisted of PBMCs. This TCR derives from a woman aged 60-75 years in good health and CMV-seronegative. This chain uses TRBV5-6 with TRBJ1-5, with a possible D match to TRBD1 (6 bases). The CDR3 nucleotides read TGTGCCAGCAGCTGGTGGACAGCAACCAGCAATCAGCCCCAGCATTTT. It codes for CASSWWTATSNQPQHF.